Presented here are 26 T cell receptor beta chains from one specimen sequenced in a study of blood T cells in healthy people across ages (dated by TCRdb to between 2015 and 2017). Library prep was done by 5' RACE. Sequenced using an Illumina HiSeq 2500. A second about 7 to 12 cycle PCR used a sample-barcoded 5' primer and a J-beta primer mix. Using fastp at Q25 and MiXCR, TCRdb reprocessed the public reads and kept productive beta chains. Rows with a matching CDR3 protein are joined into one entry that keeps the most common DNA and genes. The sample table lists over 700,000 distinct CDR3 sequences, about 55% of them with a count of one. Of the sample, approximately 40% is held by the ten largest clones. The specimen sequenced was blood. The receptor source for this set is a man older than 75 in good health.

V usage is TRBV18 and J usage is TRBJ1-1; TRBD1 might be the D (5 bases). Trimming pared 3 bases from V and 5 bases from J, leaving 16 bases between. The CDR3 covers 15 residues. Per the germline V gene, CDR1 is KGHSH and CDR2 is LQKENI. The CDR3 DNA reads as TGTGCCAGCTCACCGGTTGGCGGGGGATGGACTGAAGCTTTCTTT. As protein: CASSPVGGGWTEAFF.

There are a few counts of this clonotype. V usage is TRBV10-2 and J usage is TRBJ2-3; D call uncertain. In germline, CDR1 is WSHSY, CDR2 SAAADI. The CDR3 sequence is 14 residues long. The V end lost 8 bases, the J end lost 14 bases, and 26 bases lay between the germline ends. CDR3 residues: CASSFGRRNRYAYF. In nucleotides, the CDR3 is TGCGCCAGCTCCTTCGGACGGCGGAACAGATACGCGTATTTT.

The chain recombines TRBV12-5 with TRBJ2-1; 16 bases fit TRBD2. This CDR3 comprises 19 residues. CDR1 is LGHNT, CDR2 FRNRAP, per germline. The V segment lost 5 bases and the J segment 8 bases; nucleotides outside the gene matches: 15. CDR3 DNA: TGTGCTAGTGGTAATCCGGGACTAGCGGGAGGGCCACACGACGATGAGCAGTTCTTC. It is translated as CASGNPGLAGGPHDDEQFF.

This clonotype was observed a few times. The CDR3: CSVGLAGGGDTQYF. In DNA, the CDR3 is TGCAGCGTTGGACTAGCGGGAGGAGGAGATACGCAGTATTTT. The chain uses TRBV29-1 and TRBJ2-3, with 13 bases aligning to TRBD2. Germline assignment: CDR1 SQVTM and CDR2 ANQGSEA. The CDR3 extends over 14 amino acids. The trim removed 4 bases at V and 5 bases at J, leaving 3 bases unmatched.

The chain carries TRBV5-1 and TRBJ2-1; tentatively, D is TRBD1 (5 bases). With 8 bases removed from V and 0 bases from J, the gap between germline ends came to 9 bases. CDR1 SGHRS and CDR2 YFSETQ come from the germline V gene. The length of the CDR3 is 13 residues. The CDR3 reads CASTGSSYNEQFF. DNA of the CDR3: TGCGCCAGTACAGGAAGCTCCTACAATGAGCAGTTCTTC.

This clonotype turned up a few times. This chain links TRBV6-5 with TRBJ2-4, with D possibly TRBD1 on 5 matching bases. The J call may not be correct, given that the DNA end is closer to TRBJ2-7. Germline V CDR1 and CDR2: MNHEY, SVGAGI. The length of the CDR3 is 12 residues. This CDR3 reads CASRDNQYEQYF. The CDR3 coding sequence is TGTGCCAGCAGGGACAACCAATACGAGCAGTACTTC.

This chain links TRBV29-1 with TRBJ1-1, with D unresolved. With 8 bases removed from V and 5 bases from J, the gap between germline ends came to 12 bases. CDR3 length: 11 residues. Per the germline V gene, CDR1 is SQVTM and CDR2 is ANQGSEA. The CDR3 DNA sequence: TGCAGCACCTGGGAACGTACTGAAGCTTTCTTT. Its protein is CSTWERTEAFF.

At least ten counts were recorded for this clonotype. The rearrangement joins TRBV29-1 to TRBJ1-1, with D uncertain. Per germline, CDR1 SQVTM and CDR2 ANQGSEA. This CDR3 is 12 amino acids long. V gave up 4 bases and J gave up 5 bases, with 11 bases separating them. The CDR3 sequence: CSVAQPVTEAFF. The CDR3 nucleotides are TGCAGCGTTGCCCAACCAGTGACTGAAGCTTTCTTT.

This rearrangement joins TRBV7-3 to TRBJ1-1; D is unresolved. This CDR3 has 15 amino acids. CDR1 is SGHTA and CDR2 is FQGTGA in the germline V gene. V was cut by 0 bases and J by 1 base, with 9 bases left in between. DNA for the CDR3: TGTGCCAGCAGCTTAACGGCGCAGAAGAACACTGAAGCTTTCTTT. As protein: CASSLTAQKNTEAFF.

This clonotype was seen repeatedly, ten times or more. The chain combines TRBV3-1 with TRBJ1-1; no firm D call. This CDR3 has 15 amino acids. The germline CDR1 and CDR2 sequences are LGHDT and YNNKEL (reference sequence). The germline V and J ends were trimmed by 0 bases and 0 bases, with 8 bases remaining between them. In DNA, the CDR3 is TGTGCCAGCAGCCAAGATCGGCAGATGAACACTGAAGCTTTCTTT. Amino acids: CASSQDRQMNTEAFF. Variable domain in full (rest from reference TRBV3-1 and TRBJ1-1): DTAVSQTPKYLVTQMGNDKSIKCEQNLGHDTMYWYKQDSKKFLKIMFSYNNKELIINETVPNRFSPKSPDKAHLNLHINSLELGDSAVYFCASSQDRQMNTEAFFGQGTRLTVV.

This clonotype was recorded only once. In DNA form, the CDR3 reads TGTGCCAGCAGCCTGTATTCGCTGGGGGAGGATACGCAGTATTTT. This translates into CASSLYSLGEDTQYF. V is TRBV6-2 or TRBV6-3 and J is TRBJ2-3, with D possibly being TRBD1 or TRBD2 (5 bases each). Germline assignment: CDR1 MNHEY and CDR2 SVGEGT. The CDR3 is 15 amino acids. V dropped 6 bases and J dropped 6 bases, with 19 bases sitting between them.

V is TRBV4-1 and J is TRBJ2-3; 8 bases line up with TRBD2. V was clipped by 5 bases and J by 6 bases; unmatched bases: 16. The germline V gene has CDR1 MGHRA and CDR2 YSYEKL. The CDR3 is 17 amino acids. In DNA form, the CDR3 reads TGCGCCAGCAGCGAGGAGGGTTTAGCGGGGCAACTGGATACGCAGTATTTT. This translates into CASSEEGLAGQLDTQYF.

This clonotype showed up just a few times. The chain combines TRBV6-5 with TRBJ2-7, with D hard to call. Germline V gene sequence: CDR1 MNHEY, CDR2 SVGAGI. V lost 6 bases, J lost 2 bases, and 14 bases lay in between. The CDR3 is 14 residues long. Written as DNA, the CDR3 is TGTGCCAGCAGGAAAGTCGGACGAACCTACGAGCAGTACTTC. This sequence encodes CASRKVGRTYEQYF.

This chain uses TRBV20-1 with TRBJ2-6; D is uncertain. Germline V gives CDR1 DFQATT, CDR2 SNEGSKA (reference sequence). The CDR3 runs to 14 residues. Trimming left V 1 base short and J 0 bases short, with 4 bases between. CDR3 nucleotide sequence: TGCAGTGCTAGAGTCGACTCTGGGGCCAACGTCCTGACTTTC. This sequence encodes CSARVDSGANVLTF.

This clonotype came up a few times. The V call is TRBV29-1, the J call TRBJ2-7; D remains ambiguous. From germline, CDR1 is SQVTM and CDR2 ANQGSEA. V was pared by 3 bases and J by 4 bases, with 10 bases between. The CDR3 is 12 residues long. The chain's CDR3 is CSVDSGMYEQYF. CDR3 coding DNA: TGCAGCGTTGATTCCGGAATGTACGAGCAGTACTTC.

The rearrangement joins TRBV5-6 to TRBJ2-3; 8 bases fit TRBD1. The CDR3 is made up of 15 amino acids. With V trimmed by 5 bases and J by 5 bases, 10 bases remained unmatched. The germline gives CDR1 SGHDT, CDR2 YYEEEE. As DNA, the CDR3 is TGTGCCAGCAGTTCCGACAGGGGAAATGGAGATACGCAGTATTTT. As protein: CASSSDRGNGDTQYF.

This clonotype has more than one count but fewer than ten. The rearrangement joins TRBV6-6 to TRBJ1-6; D is ambiguous. Germline CDR1 MNHNY, CDR2 SVGAGI (reference sequence). The CDR3 consists of 13 residues. The V end lost 10 bases, the J end lost 9 bases, and 16 bases lay between the germline ends. Here the CDR3 DNA reads TGTGCCACGACCGGGTCCGGGAGTTCACCCCTCCACTTT. Amino acid sequence: CATTGSGSSPLHF.

The V call is TRBV5-1, the J call TRBJ2-3; 7 bases fit TRBD2. Trimming at V came to 0 bases and at J to 14 bases, leaving 12 bases not matched to a gene. Germline V lookup: CDR1 SGHRS, CDR2 YFSETQ. The CDR3 is 14 residues long. The CDR3 is CASSLEGGPRYAYF. The CDR3 DNA reads as TGCGCCAGCAGCTTGGAGGGAGGGCCCAGATACGCGTATTTT. Combining the CDR3 with reference TRBV5-1 and TRBJ2-3 gives the whole variable domain KAGVTQTPRYLIKTRGQQVTLSCSPISGHRSVSWYQQTPGQGLQFLFEYFSETQRNKGNFPGRFSGRQFSNSRSEMNVSTLELGDSALYLCASSLEGGPRYAYFGPGTRLTVL.

This chain joins TRBV7-9 and TRBJ2-1; D is possibly TRBD2 (5 bases). Trimming removed 5 bases at V and 2 bases at J, with 19 bases between. From germline, CDR1 is SEHNR and CDR2 FQNEAQ (reference sequence). The CDR3 runs 17 residues. As DNA, the CDR3 is TGTGCCAGCAGCCCCTCCAATATAGCGCTTACCTACAATGAGCAGTTCTTC. Its protein is CASSPSNIALTYNEQFF.

The chain uses TRBV20-1 and TRBJ2-7; 9 nucleotides align to TRBD2. Trimming at V came to 0 bases and at J to 2 bases, leaving 5 bases not matched to a gene. The CDR3 loop spans 15 amino acids. Germline CDR1 is DFQATT and CDR2 is SNEGSKA (reference sequence). The CDR3 region has the DNA TGCAGTGCTAGAGATCCTAGCGGGGATACCTACGAGCAGTACTTC. It codes for CSARDPSGDTYEQYF.

The chain has TRBV4-1 and TRBJ1-4, with no clear D. The V gene's germline CDR1 is MGHRA and CDR2 YSYEKL. Trimming took 2 bases from V and 7 from J, leaving 14 bases between them. CDR3 length: 15 amino acids. This CDR3 reads CASSQQSLLSEKLFF. For the CDR3, the DNA is TGCGCCAGCAGCCAACAGAGTCTTTTGAGTGAAAAACTGTTTTTT.

This sequence joins TRBV5-1 and TRBJ2-1, with 12 bases lining up with TRBD2. There are 16 residues in the CDR3. With V trimmed by 0 bases and J by 7 bases, 5 bases remained unmatched. CDR1 is SGHRS and CDR2 is YFSETQ in the germline V gene. This chain's CDR3 is CASSLGLAGDRNEQFF. For the CDR3, the DNA is TGCGCCAGCAGCTTGGGACTAGCGGGAGACAGGAATGAGCAGTTCTTC.

This chain connects TRBV10-1 to TRBJ2-5, with TRBD1 matching 7 bases. Trimming cost V 8 bases and J 11 bases; bases outside gene matches: 11. Germline CDR1 reads WNHNN; CDR2 reads SYGVQD (reference sequence). The length of the CDR3 is 12 residues. CDR3 nucleotide sequence: TGCGCCAGCTCGGGACAGCCCTACGGGCAGTACTTC. Protein: CASSGQPYGQYF.

Only a few counts were recorded for this clonotype. This sequence joins TRBV20-1 and TRBJ2-1, with TRBD2 matching 7 bases. This CDR3 is built from 14 residues. The ends lost 7 bases at V and 0 bases at J; junction bases unmatched: 6. Germline V CDR1 and CDR2: DFQATT, SNEGSKA (reference sequence). This chain's CDR3 is CSVERGTSYNEQFF. CDR3 DNA: TGCAGTGTGGAGCGGGGCACCTCCTACAATGAGCAGTTCTTC.

This clonotype came up a few times. The genes are TRBV5-1 and TRBJ2-7; no definite D call. In germline, CDR1 is SGHRS, CDR2 YFSETQ. The CDR3 has 18 residues. Trimming took 0 bases from V and 3 from J, leaving 22 bases between them. CDR3 DNA: TGCGCCAGCAGCTTGGGGTTTCGGTCCACCCCTTTAAACTACGAGCAGTACTTC. Protein sequence: CASSLGFRSTPLNYEQYF.

The chain employs TRBV20-1 and TRBJ2-7, with a possible D match to TRBD2 (6 bases). Near its end, the DNA agrees better with TRBJ2-5, so the J call may be wrong. CDR1 is DFQATT and CDR2 is SNEGSKA in the germline V gene (reference sequence). The CDR3 extends over 16 amino acids. CDR3 coding DNA: TGCAGTGCTAGTTGGGATGTTGGCGGGGAGACCAAGACCCAGTACTTC. As protein: CSASWDVGGETKTQYF.